This T cell receptor beta chain stems from a study of chemoradiotherapy in HPV16-positive cancers. Findings and limits, study-wide: Non-HPV-specific T cells did not expand in tumors during treatment, whereas candidate HPV-specific clones and E7-related motifs did. The functional HPV-specific definition rests on just two HPV16-positive patients.

Details on this clone: Its antigen remains unknown.

This CDR3 has 14 amino acids. From germline, CDR1 is SGHDN and CDR2 FVKESK. V was trimmed by 8 bases and J by 3 bases, leaving 17 bases between them. Repeated repertoire sampling spanned the course of chemoradiotherapy. Here immunoSEQ multiplex PCR was the method, and the copy in TCRdb shows in-frame clones only, minus some. The sample contains more than 900 clones, roughly 89% of which appear only once. This clonotype was sampled from a human donor with HPV-associated anogenital cancer. Sample: tumor tissue, taken from a patient who underwent chemoradiotherapy. The J gene is TRBJ2-7, the V gene TRBV14; D is unresolved. CDR3: CASAEIAKGYEQYF. The CDR3, as DNA: TGTGCCAGCGCTGAGATCGCTAAGGGCTACGAGCAGTACTTC.